The T cell receptor (beta chain) under discussion was sequenced for a study of control samples from healthy donors and cancer patients. The CDR3 runs to 12 residues. With 6 bases removed from V and 2 bases from J, the gap between germline ends came to 6 bases. Profiled with immunoSEQ multiplex PCR; TCRdb holds only in-frame clones, not every one. Among about 160,000 clones listed, less than 95% were seen once. This TCR came from a man aged 55 to 70 with colorectal cancer. This chain joins TRBV12-3 or TRBV12-4 and TRBJ2-3; no reliable D call. Sample: PBMCs. The CDR3 sequence is CASRPLTDTQYF. The CDR3 region has the DNA TGTGCCAGCAGACCCCTCACAGATACGCAGTATTTT.